The 23 T cell receptor beta chains below all came from one sample that was sequenced in a study of T cell clonality in common variable immunodeficiency. The antigens of these receptors remain unknown. Clones were read by immunoSEQ multiplex PCR, and TCRdb kept only the in-frame ones, dropping some. The repertoire table contains 8,000 or so clones. Study observations and caveats: Fewer deletions and N-nucleotide insertions were reportedly seen in common variable immunodeficiency TCR beta sequences.

Specimen: peripheral blood mononuclear cells. All receptors derive from a human donor with common variable immunodeficiency.

Concerning this clone: From the germline J gene comes the end of the CDR3, since the read stops 3 residues before it. The J gene is TRBJ1-5, the V gene TRBV5-6; D gene unclear. Germline assignment: CDR1 SGHDT and CDR2 YYEEEE. V was shortened by 0 bases and J by 4 bases, with 11 bases between the two germline ends. This CDR3 has 15 amino acids. The CDR3 DNA, read in part, is TGTGCCAGCAGCTTGGCCGGGTTTAGGAATCAGCCC. Its protein is CASSLAGFRNQP. The CDR3 in full is CASSLAGFRNQPQHF.

This clone is classed as medium-sized by frequency. The CDR3 goes on 3 residues after the read ends, and that part is filled in from the germline J gene. The chain has TRBV4-2 and TRBJ2-7; D may be TRBD1 (5 bases). V lost 4 bases and J 4 bases, leaving 14 bases between the germline ends. The length of the CDR3 is 14 residues. Germline loops: CDR1 LGHNA, CDR2 YNFKEQ. CDR3 region: CASSLRPGRYEQYF. The sequenced part of the CDR3 DNA is TGTGCCAGCAGCCTCAGGCCAGGGCGGTACGAG.

CDR3 in amino acids: CASSLAVGPTDTQYF. CDR3 bases read: TGTGCCAGCAGCTTAGCGGTGGGGCCCACAGATACG. The J gene is TRBJ2-3, the V gene TRBV7-6, with D possibly being TRBD1 (5 bases). The read ends 3 residues before the CDR3 terminus; that terminus is restored from the germline J gene. The CDR3 is made up of 15 amino acids. Trimming left V 0 bases short and J 2 bases short, with 9 bases between. The germline V gene has CDR1 SGHVS and CDR2 FNYEAQ.

Turning to this clone: The read gets to within 3 residues of the CDR3 end, and the germline J gene fills in the rest. The gene calls are TRBV19 and TRBJ1-2; maybe TRBD1 (5 bases). Per the germline V gene, CDR1 is LNHDA and CDR2 is SQIVND (reference sequence). The CDR3 sequence is 14 residues long. V was shortened by 5 bases and J by 4 bases, with 14 bases between the two germline ends. The CDR3 protein is CASSYDSEGYGYTF. The DNA read from the CDR3 is TGTGCCAGTAGTTACGACAGTGAGGGCTATGGC.

About this clone: The read falls 3 residues short of the CDR3 end, and the missing part is taken from the germline J gene. The chain couples TRBV11-2 to TRBJ1-1; weak D call: TRBD1 (5 bases). The CDR3 length is 15 residues. Trimming shortened V by 4 bases and J by 5 bases, and 17 bases separated the two germline ends. The germline V gene has CDR1 SGHAT and CDR2 FQNNGV. The sequenced CDR3 bases are TGTGCCAGCAGCTCTCTGGGGCGGTATGGGACTGAA. This sequence encodes CASSSLGRYGTE. The whole CDR3 sequence reads CASSSLGRYGTEAFF.

As concerns this clone: The read is 3 residues too short to cover the CDR3 end, so that end is filled in from the germline J gene. The chain carries TRBV18 and TRBJ1-6, with no clear D. Trimming removed 3 bases from V and 7 bases from J, with 13 bases in between. The germline gives CDR1 KGHSH, CDR2 LQKENI. CDR3 length equals 15 residues. CDR3 loop: CASSPIEPPNSPLHF. The DNA read from the CDR3 is TGTGCCAGCTCACCGATTGAGCCCCCAAATTCACCC.

To note about this clone: The read terminates 3 residues before the CDR3 end, so the remaining end is supplied by the germline J gene. V and J are TRBV18 and TRBJ2-7; 10 nucleotides align to TRBD1. CDR3 length: 14 residues. Germline trimming cut 6 bases from V and 4 bases from J; bases unmatched to any gene: 6. Germline V gene lookup returns CDR1 KGHSH and CDR2 LQKENI. The DNA read from the CDR3 is TGTGCCAGCTCTGAAGGGACAGGGGTTTACGAG. Its translation is CASSEGTGVYE. Given in full, the CDR3 is CASSEGTGVYEQYF. Variable domain in full (rest from reference TRBV18 and TRBJ2-7): NAGVMQNPRHLVRRRGQEARLRCSPMKGHSHVYWYRQLPEEGLKFMVYLQKENIIDESGMPKERFSAEFPKEGPSILRIQQVVRGDSAAYFCASSEGTGVYEQYFGPGTRLTVT.

Comments on this clone: The sequenced fragment ends 3 residues before the CDR3 boundary, so the rest is inferred from the germline J gene. The V call is TRBV18, the J call TRBJ1-2, with D uncertain. Germline V gene sequence: CDR1 KGHSH, CDR2 LQKENI. The CDR3 sequence is 14 residues long. This chain's CDR3 is CASSLDPGRRGYTF. The covered CDR3 bases are TGTGCCAGCTCATTGGATCCGGGGAGAAGGGGC.

With regard to this clone: The read gets to within 3 residues of the CDR3 end, and the germline J gene fills in the rest. V and J are TRBV6-4 and TRBJ2-3; D not certain. CDR1 is MRHNA, CDR2 SNTAGT, per germline. This CDR3 contains 13 residues. V was shortened by 2 bases and J by 6 bases, with 9 bases between the two germline ends. Partial CDR3 DNA: TGTGCCAGCAGTGACACTCCTGCTGATACG. Translating it yields CASSDTPADT. The entire CDR3 protein reads CASSDTPADTQYF.

Details on this clone: The read ends 3 residues shy of where the CDR3 ends; the end is completed using the germline J gene. The chain employs TRBV19 and TRBJ2-1; possibly TRBD2 for D (5 bases). Trimming stripped 1 base from V and 8 bases from J, with 9 bases between. The CDR3 sequence is 13 residues long. Germline V lookup: CDR1 LNHDA, CDR2 SQIVND (reference sequence). The DNA read from the CDR3 is TGTGCCAGTAGTATAGTGGACGGGGATGAG. Its translation is CASSIVDGDE. The whole CDR3 sequence is CASSIVDGDEQFF.

This clone counts as medium-sized by frequency. The CDR3 goes on 3 residues after the read ends, and that part is filled in from the germline J gene. J is TRBJ2-7 and V is TRBV19, with TRBD1 matching 9 bases. This CDR3 has 15 residues. Per the germline V gene, CDR1 is LNHDA and CDR2 is SQIVND (reference sequence). The J segment lost 5 bases and the V segment lost 4 bases, leaving 9 bases of the junction unmatched. Partial CDR3 DNA: TGTGCCAGTAGTAGAACGGGACAGGGTGGGAACGAG. Translated, it gives CASSRTGQGGNE. The whole CDR3 reads CASSRTGQGGNEQYF.

As to this clone: With the read ending 3 residues before the CDR3 end, the germline J gene is used to fill in that end. This chain connects TRBV19 to TRBJ1-6; 7 nucleotides line up with TRBD1. After removal of 2 bases from V and 8 bases from J, the junction contained 6 bases not matched to a gene. Germline CDR1 reads LNHDA; CDR2 reads SQIVND (reference sequence). The CDR3 spans 15 residues. CDR3 DNA (partial): TGTGCCAGTAGTATATCGGAGGGGGCTTATTCACCC. This encodes CASSISEGAYSP. The whole CDR3 is CASSISEGAYSPLHF.

A word on this clone: With the read ending 3 residues before the CDR3 end, the germline J gene is used to fill in that end. This rearrangement joins TRBV19 to TRBJ2-4, with TRBD1 as a possible D gene (5 bases). This CDR3 has 16 residues. The germline V gene has CDR1 LNHDA and CDR2 SQIVND (reference sequence). V dropped 2 bases and J dropped 0 bases, with 11 bases sitting between them. The CDR3 is CASSIRGPSAKNIQYF. The CDR3 DNA, read in part, is TGTGCCAGTAGTATAAGGGGCCCATCAGCCAAAAACATT.

Details on this clone: Read data end 3 residues before the CDR3 end; the end is taken from the germline J gene. The chain combines TRBV19 with TRBJ1-2; D may be TRBD1 (6 bases). Trimming left V 3 bases short and J 7 bases short, with 21 bases between. Germline assignment: CDR1 LNHDA and CDR2 SQIVND (reference sequence). This CDR3 region has 16 residues. The CDR3 sequence is CASSIGVQGAGSGYTF. The covered CDR3 bases are TGTGCCAGTAGTATTGGGGTACAGGGCGCTGGATCTGGC.

About this clone: The read ends 3 residues before the CDR3 terminus; that terminus is restored from the germline J gene. The chain combines TRBV2 with TRBJ1-1; D remains ambiguous. CDR3 length equals 12 residues. V was clipped by 7 bases and J by 6 bases, with 12 bases between them. Germline loops: CDR1 SNHLY, CDR2 FYNNEI. Incomplete CDR3 DNA: TGTGCCAGCACGGTCGATATCGCTGAA. Translated, it gives CASTVDIAE. The full CDR3 reads CASTVDIAEAFF.

Comments on this clone: The CDR3 is cut off 3 residues early in the read; its end comes from the germline J gene. This sequence joins TRBV19 and TRBJ1-2, with TRBD1 matching 11 bases. The CDR3 is 13 residues long. From germline, CDR1 is LNHDA and CDR2 SQIVND (reference sequence). CDR3 protein: CASNGQGARGYTF. CDR3 DNA, as far as it was read: TGTGCCAGTAACGGACAGGGGGCGCGAGGC.

Regarding this clone: The missing CDR3 end, 3 residues past where the read stops, is filled in from the germline J gene. This chain uses TRBV7-2 with TRBJ1-1, with D hard to call. This CDR3 contains 14 residues. Trimming took off 7 bases at V and 7 bases at J, with 19 bases between the two ends. Germline CDR1 SGHTA, CDR2 FQGNSA. The CDR3 sequence: CASTGSGRVGEAFF. The sequenced part of the CDR3 DNA is TGTGCCAGCACCGGGTCGGGGAGGGTGGGTGAA.

CDR3 bases read: TGCGCCAGCAGCTTGACGGGGACC. It codes for CASSLTGT. The full CDR3 is CASSLTGTQYF. The chain joins TRBV5-1 to TRBJ2-5, with D unclear. The read ends 3 residues early relative to the CDR3; the germline J gene fills the gap. The length of the CDR3 is 11 residues. Germline values: CDR1 SGHRS, CDR2 YFSETQ. Trimming left V 1 base short and J 7 bases short, with 5 bases between.

The sequenced CDR3 bases are TGTGCCAGCAAAGGGCAGGCTAATGAAAAA. Translating it yields CASKGQANEK. The entire CDR3 sequence reads CASKGQANEKLFF. The rearrangement joins TRBV13 to TRBJ1-4, with D uncertain. The CDR3 end falls 3 residues outside the read, so it is completed with the germline J gene. Trimming removed 7 bases from V and 3 bases from J, with 9 bases in between. This CDR3 has 13 amino acids. The V gene's germline CDR1 is PRHDT and CDR2 FYEKMQ (reference sequence).

The part of the CDR3 DNA that was read is TGTGCCAGCTCACCGGACAGTCCCTACGAG. As protein: CASSPDSPYE. The CDR3 in full is CASSPDSPYEQYF. The gene calls are TRBV18 and TRBJ2-7, with D maybe TRBD1 (6 bases). The read is 3 residues too short to cover the CDR3 end, so that end is filled in from the germline J gene. Germline V gene data show CDR1 as KGHSH and CDR2 as LQKENI. V lost 3 bases to trimming and J lost 2 bases, with 8 bases between them. The length of the CDR3 is 13 residues.

A remark on this clone: Read sequence stops 3 residues before the CDR3 end, and the germline J gene provides the missing end. The chain has TRBV20-1 and TRBJ2-5; maybe TRBD2 (6 bases). The CDR3 runs to 12 residues. The germline CDR1 and CDR2 sequences are DFQATT and SNEGSKA (reference sequence). The V end lost 6 bases, the J end lost 5 bases, and 13 bases lay between the germline ends. CDR3 amino acids: CSARFGGETQYF. CDR3 bases read: TGCAGTGCCCGGTTTGGGGGGGAGACC.

Worth noting for this clone: Coverage ceases 3 residues before the CDR3 finishes, and the germline J gene fills in the end. The rearrangement uses TRBV19 and TRBJ2-5; possibly TRBD2 for D (6 bases). Germline lookup yields CDR1 LNHDA and CDR2 SQIVND (reference sequence). The CDR3 is made up of 13 amino acids. Trimming removed 3 bases from V and 5 bases from J, with 10 bases in between. The covered CDR3 bases are TGTGCCAGTAGTATGACTAGTCAGGAGACC. This codes for CASSMTSQET. The full CDR3 reads CASSMTSQETQYF.

This clone is deemed medium-sized by its frequency. The CDR3 is cut off 3 residues early in the read; its end comes from the germline J gene. The gene calls are TRBV27 and TRBJ1-5; D remains unclear. From germline, CDR1 is MNHEY and CDR2 SMNVEV (reference sequence). This CDR3 has 17 amino acids. Trimming cost V 2 bases and J 0 bases, with 14 bases left between them. This CDR3 is CASSLRFAGDSNQPQHF. CDR3 DNA, as far as it was read: TGTGCCAGCAGTTTACGGTTTGCGGGAGATAGCAATCAGCCC.